Listed here are 21 T cell receptor beta chains from one sample, sequenced in a study of T cell responses to AZD1222 COVID-19 vaccine. The table came from immunoSEQ multiplex PCR; TCRdb's copy has only in-frame clones and leaves some out. The sample lists around 150,000 clones, just over 90% occurring once. The sample was peripheral blood, taken on day 0 of MenACWY control vaccination. The source is an adult in good health.

The count of this clone is one. The gene calls are TRBV5-1 and TRBJ1-1; 9 nucleotides match TRBD1. Germline V CDR1 and CDR2: SGHRS, YFSETQ. The CDR3 runs 14 residues. V shed 4 bases, J shed 3 bases, and the junction held 4 bases outside the gene matches. In nucleotides, the CDR3 is TGCGCCAGCAGCCGGACAGGGGCGGACACTGAAGCTTTCTTT. Translation: CASSRTGADTEAFF.

This clone was recorded once. This sequence joins TRBV5-6 and TRBJ2-5; maybe TRBD1 (5 bases). V lost 3 bases to trimming and J lost 5 bases, with 11 bases between them. Germline V gene sequence: CDR1 SGHDT, CDR2 YYEEEE. The CDR3 extends over 13 amino acids. The CDR3 DNA sequence: TGTGCCAGCAGCTCGACAGCTCAGGAGACCCAGTACTTC. This sequence encodes CASSSTAQETQYF.

The chain carries TRBV24-1 and TRBJ2-7; tentative D call: TRBD1 (5 bases). The CDR3 has 12 residues. V was pared by 4 bases and J by 6 bases, with 9 bases between. Germline lookup yields CDR1 KGHDR and CDR2 SFDVKD. CDR3 residues: CATSDPGREQYF. CDR3 DNA: TGTGCCACCAGTGACCCAGGGCGCGAGCAGTACTTC.

J is TRBJ1-5 and V is TRBV15; D gene ambiguous. From germline, CDR1 is LNHNV and CDR2 YYDKDF (reference sequence). The germline V and J ends were trimmed by 4 bases and 5 bases, with 12 bases remaining between them. The CDR3 is 14 residues long. The CDR3 reads CATSTREEDQPQHF. DNA for the CDR3: TGTGCCACCAGCACCAGAGAGGAGGATCAGCCCCAGCATTTT. Drawing the rest from reference TRBV15 and TRBJ1-5, the complete variable domain is DAMVIQNPRYQVTQFGKPVTLSCSQTLNHNVMYWYQQKSSQAPKLLFHYYDKDFNNEADTPDNFQSRRPNTSFCFLDIRSPGLGDTAMYLCATSTREEDQPQHFGDGTRLSIL.

J is TRBJ1-1 and V is TRBV19; D possibly corresponds to TRBD1 (6 bases). The CDR3 sequence is 16 residues long. Germline lookup yields CDR1 LNHDA and CDR2 SQIVND (reference sequence). V was trimmed by 2 bases and J by 0 bases, leaving 13 bases between them. The CDR3 DNA follows: TGTGCCAGTAGTATACAGGGGAATATAATGAACACTGAAGCTTTCTTT. Encoded protein: CASSIQGNIMNTEAFF.

The chain is built from TRBV28 and TRBJ1-4; no reliable D call. Per germline, CDR1 MDHEN and CDR2 SYDVKM. The CDR3 length is 14 residues. V was cut by 2 bases and J by 8 bases, with 12 bases left in between. This CDR3 is CASSLGTPGEKLFF. Written as DNA, the CDR3 is TGTGCCAGCAGTTTAGGAACCCCCGGAGAAAAACTGTTTTTT.

J is TRBJ2-6 and V is TRBV10-3, with D unresolved. Germline CDR1 is ENHRY and CDR2 is SYGVKD. The V end was cut by 3 bases, the J end by 1 base, with 4 bases between. The CDR3 consists of 14 residues. CDR3 amino acids: CAISETSGANVLTF. The CDR3, as DNA: TGTGCCATCAGTGAAACATCTGGGGCCAACGTCCTGACTTTC.

The chain recombines TRBV27 with TRBJ2-3; perhaps TRBD2 as D (7 bases). The CDR3 has 12 amino acids. V was clipped by 4 bases and J by 6 bases, with 8 bases between them. Germline loops: CDR1 MNHEY, CDR2 SMNVEV (reference sequence). DNA of the CDR3: TGTGCCAGCAGTTCGGGGGGCGATACGCAGTATTTT. It is translated as CASSSGGDTQYF.

This chain uses TRBV29-1 with TRBJ1-6; D remains unclear. Germline CDR1 and CDR2: SQVTM and ANQGSEA. Deletions cut 7 bases from V and 10 bases from J, with 14 bases between. CDR3 length equals 12 residues. In DNA, the CDR3 is TGCAGCGGCGGGGAGGATGGGTCACCCCTCCACTTT. Translating it yields CSGGEDGSPLHF.

V is TRBV2 and J is TRBJ1-2; no firm D call. Trimming cost V 6 bases and J 2 bases, with 13 bases left between them. CDR3 length: 14 amino acids. Per the germline V gene, CDR1 is SNHLY and CDR2 is FYNNEI. CDR3 sequence: CASRAYGPNYGYTF. The CDR3 region has the DNA TGTGCCAGCAGGGCCTACGGTCCGAACTATGGCTACACCTTC.

This chain uses TRBV4-1 with TRBJ2-7, with TRBD2 matching over 7 bases. V lost 0 bases, J lost 3 bases, and 8 bases stayed unmatched. The CDR3 loop spans 16 amino acids. The germline CDR1 and CDR2 sequences are MGHRA and YSYEKL. CDR3 amino acids: CASSQDHPAGNYEQYF. In DNA, the CDR3 is TGCGCCAGCAGCCAAGATCACCCAGCGGGAAACTACGAGCAGTACTTC.

The chain joins TRBV2 to TRBJ2-2; D possibly corresponds to TRBD2 (6 bases). Deletions cut 6 bases from V and 8 bases from J, with 16 bases between. The CDR3 is 14 amino acids. Germline V CDR1 and CDR2: SNHLY, FYNNEI. CDR3 nucleotide sequence: TGTGCCAGCAGCCTGGGGACTGAGGTGGGGGAGCTGTTTTTT. This codes for CASSLGTEVGELFF.

This chain connects TRBV27 to TRBJ2-7; TRBD2 is a possible D gene (5 bases). Trimming took off 2 bases at V and 8 bases at J, with 10 bases between the two ends. This CDR3 spans 12 amino acids. Germline lookup yields CDR1 MNHEY and CDR2 SMNVEV (reference sequence). The CDR3 DNA reads as TGTGCCAGCAGTTTACGGGGTAGTAAGCAGTACTTC. This gives the protein CASSLRGSKQYF.

This chain joins TRBV7-9 and TRBJ2-1; 9 nucleotides line up with TRBD2. Per germline, CDR1 SEHNR and CDR2 FQNEAQ (reference sequence). J lost 3 bases, V lost 1 base, and 1 base had no gene match. This CDR3 region has 15 residues. CDR3 protein: CASSLGLAVYNEQFF. Here the CDR3 DNA reads TGTGCCAGCAGCTTAGGACTAGCGGTCTACAATGAGCAGTTCTTC.

The chain employs TRBV29-1 and TRBJ2-2, with D perhaps TRBD1 or TRBD2 (5 bases each). This CDR3 contains 14 residues. CDR1 SQVTM and CDR2 ANQGSEA come from the germline V gene. The V end lost 5 bases, the J end lost 0 bases, and 10 bases lay between the germline ends. CDR3 region: CSVRRDANTGELFF. For the CDR3, the DNA is TGCAGCGTTCGACGGGACGCGAACACCGGGGAGCTGTTTTTT.

Only one count was recorded for this clone. The genes are TRBV15 and TRBJ1-1; D gene unclear. Germline values: CDR1 LNHNV, CDR2 YYDKDF (reference sequence). V shed 4 bases and J shed 8 bases, with 20 bases lying between them. The CDR3 is 15 residues long. As DNA, the CDR3 is TGTGCCACCAGCAAAAGACGGGCCTCGGAGGCAGAAGCTTTCTTT. Translating it yields CATSKRRASEAEAFF.

This clone was observed once. The gene calls are TRBV6-2 or TRBV6-3 and TRBJ2-2; D might be TRBD1 (5 bases). The CDR3 extends over 15 amino acids. Trimming took off 0 bases at V and 6 bases at J, with 11 bases between the two ends. CDR1 is MNHEY and CDR2 is SVGEGT in the germline V gene. CDR3 in DNA: TGTGCCAGCAGTTACTCGGCAGGGAATGCCGGGGAGCTGTTTTTT. Translation: CASSYSAGNAGELFF.

This chain uses TRBV19 with TRBJ1-2; D is perhaps TRBD1 (5 bases). Per the germline V gene, CDR1 is LNHDA and CDR2 is SQIVND (reference sequence). V gave up 8 bases and J gave up 7 bases, with 17 bases separating them. The CDR3 loop spans 13 amino acids. CDR3 in DNA: TGTGCCAGTTCCCCTACGGGGCAACGTGGCTACACCTTC. This gives the protein CASSPTGQRGYTF. The full variable domain, in which reference TRBV19 and TRBJ1-2 provide the parts outside the CDR3, is DGGITQSPKYLFRKEGQNVTLSCEQNLNHDAMYWYRQDPGQGLRLIYYSQIVNDFQKGDIAEGYSVSREKKESFPLTVTSAQKNPTAFYLCASSPTGQRGYTFGSGTRLTVV.

The J gene is TRBJ1-4, the V gene TRBV6-5; 7 bases match TRBD1. The V gene end was trimmed by 4 bases and the J gene end by 2 bases; junction bases not matched to a gene: 1. CDR1 and CDR2 (germline): MNHEY, SVGAGI. This CDR3 is 14 amino acids long. CDR3 region: CASSSGGTNEKLFF. CDR3 bases: TGTGCCAGCAGTTCAGGGGGGACTAATGAAAAACTGTTTTTT.

The CDR3 here is CASSFSSPGLYEQYF. The CDR3 DNA follows: TGTGCCAGCAGCTTTTCTTCCCCCGGCCTCTACGAGCAGTACTTC. The rearrangement joins TRBV7-9 to TRBJ2-7, with unresolved D. Germline values: CDR1 SEHNR, CDR2 FQNEAQ (reference sequence). Between the trimmed V and J ends, which lost 3 bases and 3 bases, there was a span of 15 bases. This CDR3 has 15 residues.

The rearrangement uses TRBV7-2 and TRBJ2-7; the match to TRBD1 covers 7 bases. The junction had 9 bases not matched to a gene; V was cut back by 0 bases and J by 7 bases. Per the germline V gene, CDR1 is SGHTA and CDR2 is FQGNSA. This CDR3 region has 15 residues. CDR3 protein: CASSLAGGLSLEQYF. The CDR3 region has the DNA TGTGCCAGCAGCTTAGCAGGGGGCCTCTCCCTGGAGCAGTACTTC. The variable domain in full, completed from reference TRBV7-2 and TRBJ2-7, reads GAGVSQSPSNKVTEKGKDVELRCDPISGHTALYWYRQSLGQGLEFLIYFQGNSAPDKSGLPSDRFSAERTGGSVSTLTIQRTQQEDSAVYLCASSLAGGLSLEQYFGPGTRLTVT.